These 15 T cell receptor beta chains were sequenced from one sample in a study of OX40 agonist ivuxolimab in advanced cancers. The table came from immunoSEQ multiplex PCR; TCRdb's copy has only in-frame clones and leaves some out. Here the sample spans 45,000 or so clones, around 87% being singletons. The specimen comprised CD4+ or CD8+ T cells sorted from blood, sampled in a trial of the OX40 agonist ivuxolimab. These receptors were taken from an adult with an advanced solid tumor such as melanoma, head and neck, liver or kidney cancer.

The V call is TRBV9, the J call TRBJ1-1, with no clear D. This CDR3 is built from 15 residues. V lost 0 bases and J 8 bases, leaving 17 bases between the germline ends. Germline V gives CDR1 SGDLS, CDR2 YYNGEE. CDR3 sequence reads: CASSVERDPHGEAFF. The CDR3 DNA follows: TGTGCCAGCAGCGTAGAAAGGGATCCCCACGGGGAAGCTTTCTTT.

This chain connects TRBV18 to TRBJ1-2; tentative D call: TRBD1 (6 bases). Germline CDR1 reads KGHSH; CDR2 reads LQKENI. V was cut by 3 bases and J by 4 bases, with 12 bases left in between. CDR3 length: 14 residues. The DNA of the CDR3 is TGTGCCAGCTCACCCCCCGAGGGGGGCTATGGCTACACCTTC. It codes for CASSPPEGGYGYTF. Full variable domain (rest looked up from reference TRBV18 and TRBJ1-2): NAGVMQNPRHLVRRRGQEARLRCSPMKGHSHVYWYRQLPEEGLKFMVYLQKENIIDESGMPKERFSAEFPKEGPSILRIQQVVRGDSAAYFCASSPPEGGYGYTFGSGTRLTVV.

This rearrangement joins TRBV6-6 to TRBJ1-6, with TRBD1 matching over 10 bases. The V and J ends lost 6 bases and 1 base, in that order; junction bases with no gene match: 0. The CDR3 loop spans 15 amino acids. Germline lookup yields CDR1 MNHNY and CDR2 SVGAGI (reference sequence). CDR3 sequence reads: CASRGQGSYNSPLHF. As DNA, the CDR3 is TGTGCCAGCAGGGGACAGGGGTCCTATAATTCACCCCTCCACTTT.

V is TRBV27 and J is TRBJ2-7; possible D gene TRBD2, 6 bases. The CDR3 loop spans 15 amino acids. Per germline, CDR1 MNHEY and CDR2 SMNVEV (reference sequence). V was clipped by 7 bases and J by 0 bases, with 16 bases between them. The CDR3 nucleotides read TGTGCCAGCACCTGGAGGGGCCCGAGCTCCTACGAGCAGTACTTC. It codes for CASTWRGPSSYEQYF.

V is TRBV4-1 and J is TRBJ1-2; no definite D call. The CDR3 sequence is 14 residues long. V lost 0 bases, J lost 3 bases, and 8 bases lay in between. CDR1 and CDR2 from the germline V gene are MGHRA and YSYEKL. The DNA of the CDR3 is TGCGCCAGCAGCCAAGAGAGAGATTACTATGGCTACACCTTC. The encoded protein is CASSQERDYYGYTF.

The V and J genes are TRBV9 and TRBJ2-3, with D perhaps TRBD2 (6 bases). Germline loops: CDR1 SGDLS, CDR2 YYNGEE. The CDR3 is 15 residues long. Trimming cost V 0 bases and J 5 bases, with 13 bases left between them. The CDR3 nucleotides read TGTGCCAGCAGCGTAGTGGAGGGAGCTGGAGATACGCAGTATTTT. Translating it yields CASSVVEGAGDTQYF.

The CDR3 DNA reads TGTGCCAGCAGCGACGGGACAGGGGTCGAAAAACTGTTTTTT. This codes for CASSDGTGVEKLFF. The gene calls are TRBV9 and TRBJ1-4, with 10 bases fitting TRBD1. The CDR3 sequence is 14 residues long. CDR1 and CDR2 (germline): SGDLS, YYNGEE. Trimming removed 3 bases from V and 8 bases from J; junction bases left unmatched: 4.

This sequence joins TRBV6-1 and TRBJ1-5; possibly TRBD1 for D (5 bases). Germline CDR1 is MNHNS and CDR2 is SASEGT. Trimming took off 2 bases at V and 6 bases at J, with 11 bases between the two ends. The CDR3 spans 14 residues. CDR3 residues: CASSEWGMVQPQHF. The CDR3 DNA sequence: TGTGCCAGCAGTGAATGGGGGATGGTTCAGCCCCAGCATTTT.

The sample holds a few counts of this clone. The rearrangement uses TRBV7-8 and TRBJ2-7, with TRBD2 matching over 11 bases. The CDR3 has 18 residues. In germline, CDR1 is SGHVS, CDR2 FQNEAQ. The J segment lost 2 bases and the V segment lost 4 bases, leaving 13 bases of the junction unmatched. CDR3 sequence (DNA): TGTGCCAGCAGCTCACGGACTAGCGGGTATAAAACTGCCTACGAGCAGTACTTC. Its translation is CASSSRTSGYKTAYEQYF.

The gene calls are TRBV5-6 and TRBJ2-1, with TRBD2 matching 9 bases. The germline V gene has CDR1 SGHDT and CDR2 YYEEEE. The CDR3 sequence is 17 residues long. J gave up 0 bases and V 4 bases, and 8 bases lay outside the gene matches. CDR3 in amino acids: CASSQRRGGSSYNEQFF. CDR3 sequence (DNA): TGTGCCAGCAGCCAACGGCGGGGGGGGAGCTCCTACAATGAGCAGTTCTTC.

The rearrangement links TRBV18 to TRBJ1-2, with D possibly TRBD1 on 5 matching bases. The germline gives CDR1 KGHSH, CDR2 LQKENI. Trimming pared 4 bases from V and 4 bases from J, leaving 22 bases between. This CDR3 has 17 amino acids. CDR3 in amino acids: CASSHQGGGTPSYGYTF. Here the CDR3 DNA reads TGTGCCAGCTCACATCAGGGAGGCGGAACTCCCTCCTATGGCTACACCTTC. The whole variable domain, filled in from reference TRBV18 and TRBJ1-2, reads NAGVMQNPRHLVRRRGQEARLRCSPMKGHSHVYWYRQLPEEGLKFMVYLQKENIIDESGMPKERFSAEFPKEGPSILRIQQVVRGDSAAYFCASSHQGGGTPSYGYTFGSGTRLTVV.

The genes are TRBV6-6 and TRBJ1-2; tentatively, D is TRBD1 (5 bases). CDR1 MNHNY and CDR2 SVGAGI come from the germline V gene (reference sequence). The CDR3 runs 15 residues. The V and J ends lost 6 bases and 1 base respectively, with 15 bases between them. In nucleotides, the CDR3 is TGTGCCAGCAGATACGGGACCCGGGATAACTATGGCTACACCTTC. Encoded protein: CASRYGTRDNYGYTF.

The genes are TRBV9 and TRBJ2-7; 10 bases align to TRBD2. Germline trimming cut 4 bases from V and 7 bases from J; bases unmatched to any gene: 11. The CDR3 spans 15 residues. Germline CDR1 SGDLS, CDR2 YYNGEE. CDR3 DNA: TGTGCCAGCAGCTCCCAAGCGGGAGGGCCGGGGGAGCAGTACTTC. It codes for CASSSQAGGPGEQYF.

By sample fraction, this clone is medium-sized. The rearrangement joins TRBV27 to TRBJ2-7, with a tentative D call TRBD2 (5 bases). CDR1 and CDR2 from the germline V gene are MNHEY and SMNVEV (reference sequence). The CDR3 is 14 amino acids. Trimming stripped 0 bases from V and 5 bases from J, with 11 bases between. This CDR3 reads CASSLSIGVDEQYF. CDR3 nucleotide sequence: TGTGCCAGCAGTTTATCGATCGGGGTGGACGAGCAGTACTTC.

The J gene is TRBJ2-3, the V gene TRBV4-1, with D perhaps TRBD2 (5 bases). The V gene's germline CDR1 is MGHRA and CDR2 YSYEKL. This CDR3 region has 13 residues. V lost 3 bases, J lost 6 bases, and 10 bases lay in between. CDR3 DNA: TGCGCCAGCAGCCAGAGGGTAGAGGATACGCAGTATTTT. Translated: CASSQRVEDTQYF.